One sample yielded the 15 T cell receptor beta chains listed below, sequenced in a study of T-cell reconstitution after alpha-beta-depleted transplantation in children (dated by TCRdb to the mid-2010s). The library came from PCR. Instrument on record: Illumina HiSeq 2500. To normalize quantification of the TCRbeta repertoire, the TCR libraries were built with molecular barcoding that relied on unique molecular identifiers. TCRdb trimmed the raw reads at Q25, called clones with MiXCR and kept productive beta chains. Rows with a matching CDR3 protein are joined into one entry that keeps the most common DNA and genes. This sample gives 500,000 to 600,000 distinct CDR3 sequences in total; over 20% of them show up just once. The ten most abundant clones make up under 45% of the sample. This specimen's treatment or condition label, interpreted: allogeneic hematopoietic cell transplantation with graft depleted of TCRalphabeta T cells and CD19 B cells.

The sequencing used PBMCs, collected before TCRalphabeta/CD19-depleted stem cell transplant. These receptors were taken from a boy in the first two years of life with Wiskott-Aldrich syndrome, due to receive a stem cell transplant.

The V and J genes are TRBV28 and TRBJ1-2; D uncertain. Germline CDR1 MDHEN, CDR2 SYDVKM. Trimming took 4 bases from V and 8 from J, leaving 11 bases between them. CDR3 length equals 12 residues. The CDR3 protein is CASSSRVVGYTF. CDR3 coding DNA: TGTGCCAGCAGTTCTCGTGTTGTAGGCTACACCTTC.

The chain links TRBV5-1 to TRBJ2-1; D gene unclear. Germline V lookup: CDR1 SGHRS, CDR2 YFSETQ. Trimming left V 1 base short and J 4 bases short, with 12 bases between. CDR3 length: 15 amino acids. CDR3: CASSLFSPGYNEQFF. CDR3 coding DNA: TGCGCCAGCAGCTTGTTTAGCCCTGGGTACAATGAGCAGTTCTTC. The whole variable domain, remainder taken from reference TRBV5-1 and TRBJ2-1, is KAGVTQTPRYLIKTRGQQVTLSCSPISGHRSVSWYQQTPGQGLQFLFEYFSETQRNKGNFPGRFSGRQFSNSRSEMNVSTLELGDSALYLCASSLFSPGYNEQFFGPGTRLTVL.

This clonotype was found a few times. The chain is built from TRBV7-9 and TRBJ2-3, with 12 bases that match TRBD2. The CDR3 totals 17 residues. Germline trimming cut 4 bases from V and 1 base from J; bases unmatched to any gene: 6. Germline loops: CDR1 SEHNR, CDR2 FQNEAQ (reference sequence). The CDR3 spells CASSSRLAGVGTDTQYF. As DNA, the CDR3 is TGTGCCAGCAGCTCCCGACTAGCGGGAGTAGGCACAGATACGCAGTATTTT.

In its sample, this clonotype was seen a few times. The chain employs TRBV18 and TRBJ2-7; 7 bases align to TRBD2. V shed 1 base, J shed 3 bases, and the junction held 18 bases outside the gene matches. The CDR3 is 19 amino acids. From germline, CDR1 is KGHSH and CDR2 LQKENI. The CDR3 is CASSPLWTGGSGLLYEQYF. In DNA, the CDR3 is TGTGCCAGCTCACCACTGTGGACGGGGGGTAGTGGACTTCTCTACGAGCAGTACTTC.

The chain couples TRBV11-2 to TRBJ2-3, with a possible D match to TRBD1 (6 bases). Between the trimmed V and J ends, which lost 5 bases and 1 base, there was a span of 13 bases. The CDR3 runs to 15 residues. CDR1 is SGHAT, CDR2 FQNNGV, per germline. The CDR3 region is CASSPGAIRTDTQYF. CDR3 DNA sequence: TGTGCCAGCAGCCCAGGGGCGATTCGCACAGATACGCAGTATTTT. Drawing the rest from reference TRBV11-2 and TRBJ2-3, the complete variable domain is EAGVAQSPRYKIIEKRQSVAFWCNPISGHATLYWYQQILGQGPKLLIQFQNNGVVDDSQLPKDRFSAERLKGVDSTLKIQPAKLEDSAVYLCASSPGAIRTDTQYFGPGTRLTVL.

This clonotype has more than one count but fewer than ten. DNA for the CDR3: TGCAGTGCTAGCGGGACAGACACCTACGAGCAGTACTTC. This sequence encodes CSASGTDTYEQYF. The V gene is TRBV20-1, the J gene TRBJ2-7; the match to TRBD1 covers 7 bases. The length of the CDR3 is 13 residues. Germline V CDR1 and CDR2: DFQATT, SNEGSKA (reference sequence). J was trimmed by 2 bases and V by 3 bases; bases with no gene match: 4.

The chain carries TRBV5-4 and TRBJ2-3; 9 bases align to TRBD1. The V gene end was trimmed by 5 bases and the J gene end by 4 bases; junction bases not matched to a gene: 11. The V gene's germline CDR1 is SGHNT and CDR2 YYREEE (reference sequence). The CDR3 has 16 residues. CDR3 loop: CASRRTGQGSADTQYF. The CDR3 DNA reads TGTGCCAGCAGACGTACTGGACAGGGGTCCGCAGATACGCAGTATTTT.

V usage is TRBV20-1 and J usage is TRBJ2-1; a possible D gene is TRBD2 (6 bases). V was pared by 2 bases and J by 3 bases, with 17 bases between. CDR1 is DFQATT, CDR2 SNEGSKA, per germline (reference sequence). This CDR3 region has 16 residues. CDR3 in amino acids: CSARFLSSGNYNEQFF. The CDR3 region has the DNA TGCAGTGCTAGATTTTTGAGTAGCGGAAACTACAATGAGCAGTTCTTC.

This chain links TRBV24-1 with TRBJ2-7, with D possibly being TRBD2 (6 bases). There are 17 residues in the CDR3. Germline loops: CDR1 KGHDR, CDR2 SFDVKD. Trimming shortened V by 0 bases and J by 0 bases, and 14 bases separated the two germline ends. CDR3 sequence reads: CATSDLRGLLYSYEQYF. The CDR3, as DNA: TGTGCCACCAGTGATTTGCGTGGACTACTTTACTCCTACGAGCAGTACTTC.

The chain recombines TRBV19 with TRBJ2-3; no firm D call. The CDR3 runs to 12 residues. Per the germline V gene, CDR1 is LNHDA and CDR2 is SQIVND (reference sequence). Trimming removed 8 bases from V and 4 bases from J, with 10 bases in between. The chain's CDR3 is CASWSEADTQYF. The CDR3 nucleotides are TGTGCCAGTTGGAGTGAGGCAGATACGCAGTATTTT.

The chain has TRBV28 and TRBJ1-1; no clear D gene. V gave up 1 base and J gave up 1 base, with 10 bases separating them. This CDR3 region has 15 residues. Per the germline V gene, CDR1 is MDHEN and CDR2 is SYDVKM. CDR3 in amino acids: CASSLLPGSNTEAFF. The CDR3 coding sequence is TGTGCCAGCAGTTTATTGCCAGGTTCGAACACTGAAGCTTTCTTT.

This clonotype has more than one count but fewer than ten. Mismatch with germline at one junction end may stem from a read error. This chain uses TRBV27 with TRBJ2-1; the D is unclear. This CDR3 is 13 amino acids long. The germline V gene encodes CDR1 MNHEY and CDR2 SMNVEV (reference sequence). The CDR3 coding sequence is TGTGCCAGCAGTTCACCTCCCTACTATGAGCAGTTCTTC. It is translated as CASSSPPYYEQFF.

The rearrangement links TRBV29-1 to TRBJ2-7; no reliable D call. Per the germline V gene, CDR1 is SQVTM and CDR2 is ANQGSEA. The CDR3 totals 14 residues. The V end was cut by 0 bases, the J end by 4 bases, with 13 bases between. CDR3 nucleotides: TGCAGCGTTGAAGATCCTTTTCTAGGATACGAGCAGTACTTC. It encodes CSVEDPFLGYEQYF.

In its sample, this clonotype was seen many times. The chain couples TRBV7-6 to TRBJ2-5; 9 bases map to TRBD1. Germline lookup yields CDR1 SGHVS and CDR2 FNYEAQ. The trim removed 5 bases at V and 5 bases at J, leaving 9 bases unmatched. The CDR3 is 15 residues long. The CDR3 loop reads CASSQRDRVMETQYF. CDR3 DNA: TGTGCCAGCAGCCAGAGGGACAGGGTCATGGAGACCCAGTACTTC. Combining the CDR3 with reference TRBV7-6 and TRBJ2-5 gives the whole variable domain GAGVSQSPRYKVTKRGQDVALRCDPISGHVSLYWYRQALGQGPEFLTYFNYEAQQDKSGLPNDRFSAERPEGSISTLTIQRTEQRDSAMYRCASSQRDRVMETQYFGPGTRLLVL.

The J gene is TRBJ1-3, the V gene TRBV4-1; possible D gene TRBD1, 5 bases. Germline-derived CDR1 and CDR2 are MGHRA and YSYEKL. CDR3 size: 15 residues. V was clipped by 0 bases and J by 8 bases, with 14 bases between them. CDR3 in DNA: TGCGCCAGCAGCCAAGATCTCAGTTGGGGGGACACCATATATTTT. It encodes CASSQDLSWGDTIYF.